The clone carrying this TCR beta chain was counted a few times. These data are taken from a study of T-cell reconstitution after alpha-beta-depleted transplantation in children. Per the germline V gene, CDR1 is MNHEY and CDR2 is SVGEGT. This CDR3 spans 12 amino acids. V lost 4 bases, J lost 6 bases, and 7 bases lay in between. Unique molecular identifiers tagged the TCRbeta library. TCRdb re-derived calls from the PCR reads in MiXCR, one entry per CDR3 protein. The sample lists 500,000 or so distinct CDR3 sequences, less than 35% occurring once. The starting material was PBMCs from the stem cell graft donor, obtained from the stem cell graft. The V call is TRBV6-2 or TRBV6-3, the J call TRBJ2-1; possible D gene TRBD2, 6 bases. The receptor was isolated from a human donor who donated a stem cell graft to a child with aplastic anemia. CDR3 bases: TGTGCCAGCAGTTGGAGGGGCAATGAGCAGTTCTTC. It is translated as CASSWRGNEQFF.